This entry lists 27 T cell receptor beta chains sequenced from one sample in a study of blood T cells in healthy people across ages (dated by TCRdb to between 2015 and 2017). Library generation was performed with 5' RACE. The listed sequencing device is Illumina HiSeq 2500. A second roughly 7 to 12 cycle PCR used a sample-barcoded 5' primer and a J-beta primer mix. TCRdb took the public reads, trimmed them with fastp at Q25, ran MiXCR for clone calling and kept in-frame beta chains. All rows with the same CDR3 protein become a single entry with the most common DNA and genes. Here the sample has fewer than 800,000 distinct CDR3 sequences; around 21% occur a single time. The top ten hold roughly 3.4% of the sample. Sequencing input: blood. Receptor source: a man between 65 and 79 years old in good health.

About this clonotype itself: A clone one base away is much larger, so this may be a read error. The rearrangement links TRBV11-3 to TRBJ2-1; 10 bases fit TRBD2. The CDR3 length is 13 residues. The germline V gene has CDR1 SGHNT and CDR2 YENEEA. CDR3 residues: CTSSLNQREGQFF. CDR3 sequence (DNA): TGTACCAGCAGCTTAAATCAGCGGGAGGGGCAGTTCTTC.

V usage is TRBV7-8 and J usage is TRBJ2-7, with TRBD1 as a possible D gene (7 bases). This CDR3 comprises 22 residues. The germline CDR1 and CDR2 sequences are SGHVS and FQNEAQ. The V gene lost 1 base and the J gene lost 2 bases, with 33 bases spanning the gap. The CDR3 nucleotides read TGTGCCAGCAGCTTAGTGGGGTTTGTTGTGCGGGACAGCATGTCTACAACCTACGAGCAGTACTTC. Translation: CASSLVGFVVRDSMSTTYEQYF.

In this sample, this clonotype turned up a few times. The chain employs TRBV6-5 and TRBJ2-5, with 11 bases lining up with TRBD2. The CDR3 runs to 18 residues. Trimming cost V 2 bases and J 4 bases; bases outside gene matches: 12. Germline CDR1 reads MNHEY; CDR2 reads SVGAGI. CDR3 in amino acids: CASSYHGLAGGGRETQYF. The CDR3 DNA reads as TGTGCCAGCAGTTACCATGGGTTAGCGGGAGGGGGTAGAGAGACCCAGTACTTC.

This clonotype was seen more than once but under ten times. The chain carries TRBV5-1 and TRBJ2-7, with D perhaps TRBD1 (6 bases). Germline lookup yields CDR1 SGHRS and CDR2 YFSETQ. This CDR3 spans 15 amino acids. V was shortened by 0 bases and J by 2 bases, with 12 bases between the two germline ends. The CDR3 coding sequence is TGCGCCAGCAGCTTGGCCGTAGCAGGGGCCTACGAGCAGTACTTC. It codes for CASSLAVAGAYEQYF.

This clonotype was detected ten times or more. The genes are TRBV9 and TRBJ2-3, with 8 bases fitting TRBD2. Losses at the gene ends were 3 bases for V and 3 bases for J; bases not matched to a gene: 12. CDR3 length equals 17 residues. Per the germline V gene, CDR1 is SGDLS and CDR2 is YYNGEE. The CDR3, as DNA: TGTGCCAGCAGCGCCCTAGCGGGTTCATCACTTACAGATACGCAGTATTTT. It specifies CASSALAGSSLTDTQYF.

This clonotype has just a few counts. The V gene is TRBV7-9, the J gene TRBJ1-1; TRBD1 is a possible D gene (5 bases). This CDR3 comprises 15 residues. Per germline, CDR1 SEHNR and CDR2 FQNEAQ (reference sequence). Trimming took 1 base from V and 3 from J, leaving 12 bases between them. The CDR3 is CASSLEGPGDTEAFF. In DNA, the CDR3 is TGTGCCAGCAGCTTAGAGGGGCCCGGCGACACTGAAGCTTTCTTT.

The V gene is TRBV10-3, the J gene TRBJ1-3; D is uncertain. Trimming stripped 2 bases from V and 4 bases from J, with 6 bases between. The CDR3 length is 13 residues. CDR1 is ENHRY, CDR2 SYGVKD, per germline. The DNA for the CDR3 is TGTGCCATCAGTGAGATTGGGGGAAACACCATATATTTT. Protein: CAISEIGGNTIYF.

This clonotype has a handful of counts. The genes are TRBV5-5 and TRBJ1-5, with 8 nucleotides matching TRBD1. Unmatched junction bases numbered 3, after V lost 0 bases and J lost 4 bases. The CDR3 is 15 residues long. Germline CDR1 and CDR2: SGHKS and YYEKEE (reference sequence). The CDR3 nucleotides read TGTGCCAGCAGCTTGGCGCAGGGGGCTAATCAGCCCCAGCATTTT. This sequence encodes CASSLAQGANQPQHF. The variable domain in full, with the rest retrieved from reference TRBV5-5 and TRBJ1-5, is DAGVTQSPTHLIKTRGQQVTLRCSPISGHKSVSWYQQVLGQGPQFIFQYYEKEERGRGNFPDRFSARQFPNYSSELNVNALLLGDSALYLCASSLAQGANQPQHFGDGTRLSIL.

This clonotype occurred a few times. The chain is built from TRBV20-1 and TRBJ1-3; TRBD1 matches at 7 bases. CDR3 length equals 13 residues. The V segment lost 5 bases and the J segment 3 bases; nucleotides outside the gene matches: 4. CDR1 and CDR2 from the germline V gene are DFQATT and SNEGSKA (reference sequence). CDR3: CSALQGFGNTIYF. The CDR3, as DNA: TGCAGTGCTTTACAGGGGTTTGGAAACACCATATATTTT.

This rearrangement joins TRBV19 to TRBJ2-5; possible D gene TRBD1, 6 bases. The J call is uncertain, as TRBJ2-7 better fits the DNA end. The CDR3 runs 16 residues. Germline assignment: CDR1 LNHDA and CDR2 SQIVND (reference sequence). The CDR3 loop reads CASSIPPGHQLYEQYF. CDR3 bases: TGTGCCAGTAGTATCCCCCCGGGACACCAACTCTACGAGCAGTACTTC.

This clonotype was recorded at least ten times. In DNA form, the CDR3 reads TGCAGCGTTCAGGGAACGGGCTACGAGCAGTACTTC. Its protein product is CSVQGTGYEQYF. The genes are TRBV29-1 and TRBJ2-7; maybe TRBD1 (5 bases). The CDR3 is made up of 12 amino acids. The V and J ends lost 5 bases and 3 bases respectively, with 11 bases between them. The germline gives CDR1 SQVTM, CDR2 ANQGSEA.

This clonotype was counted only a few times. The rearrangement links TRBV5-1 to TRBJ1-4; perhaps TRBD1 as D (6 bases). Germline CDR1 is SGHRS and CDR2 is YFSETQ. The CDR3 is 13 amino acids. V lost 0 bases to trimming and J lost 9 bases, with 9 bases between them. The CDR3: CASSLGGQKKLFF. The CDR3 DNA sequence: TGCGCCAGCAGCTTGGGAGGACAGAAAAAACTGTTTTTT.

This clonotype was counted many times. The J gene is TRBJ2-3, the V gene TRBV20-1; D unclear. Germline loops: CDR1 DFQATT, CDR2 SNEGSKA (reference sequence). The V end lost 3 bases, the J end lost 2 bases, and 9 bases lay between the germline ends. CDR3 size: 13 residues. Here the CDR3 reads CSASPLNTDTQYF. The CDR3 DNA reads TGCAGTGCTAGTCCGCTGAACACAGATACGCAGTATTTT.

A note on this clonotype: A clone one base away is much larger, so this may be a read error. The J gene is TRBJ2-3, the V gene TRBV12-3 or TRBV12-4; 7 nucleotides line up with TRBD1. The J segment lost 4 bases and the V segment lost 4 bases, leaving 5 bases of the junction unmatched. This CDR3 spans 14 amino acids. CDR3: CASSWGTEADTQYF. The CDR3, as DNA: TGTGCCAGCAGTTGGGGGACAGAGGCAGATACGCAGTATTTT.

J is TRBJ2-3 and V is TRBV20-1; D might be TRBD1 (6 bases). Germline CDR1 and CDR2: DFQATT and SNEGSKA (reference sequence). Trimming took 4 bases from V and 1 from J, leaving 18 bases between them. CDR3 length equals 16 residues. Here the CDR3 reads CSATPLGGHGTDTQYF. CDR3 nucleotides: TGCAGTGCTACCCCTCTTGGGGGACACGGCACAGATACGCAGTATTTT.

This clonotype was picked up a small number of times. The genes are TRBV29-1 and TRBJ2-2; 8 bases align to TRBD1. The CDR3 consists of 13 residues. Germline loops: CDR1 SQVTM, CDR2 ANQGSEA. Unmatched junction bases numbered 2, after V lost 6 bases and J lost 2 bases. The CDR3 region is CSVRGPNTGELFF. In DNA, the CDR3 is TGCAGCGTCAGGGGGCCCAACACCGGGGAGCTGTTTTTT.

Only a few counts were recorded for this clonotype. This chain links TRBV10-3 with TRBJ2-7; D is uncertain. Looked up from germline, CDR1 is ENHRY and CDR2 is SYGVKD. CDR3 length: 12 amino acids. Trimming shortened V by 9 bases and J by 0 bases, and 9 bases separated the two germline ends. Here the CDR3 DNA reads TGTGCCATGGGCCCAGGCTCCTACGAGCAGTACTTC. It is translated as CAMGPGSYEQYF.

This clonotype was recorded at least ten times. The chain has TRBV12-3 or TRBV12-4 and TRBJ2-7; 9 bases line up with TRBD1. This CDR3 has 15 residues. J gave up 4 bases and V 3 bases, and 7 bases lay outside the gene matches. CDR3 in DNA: TGTGCCAGCAGTTTTACCGGGACAGGGTTTTACGAGCAGTACTTC. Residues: CASSFTGTGFYEQYF.

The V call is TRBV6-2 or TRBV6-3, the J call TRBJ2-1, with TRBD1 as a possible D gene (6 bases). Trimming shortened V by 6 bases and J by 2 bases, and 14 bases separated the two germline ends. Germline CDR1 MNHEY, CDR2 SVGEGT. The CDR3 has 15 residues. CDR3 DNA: TGTGCCAGCAGCCGGGACACTTATGCCTACAATGAGCAGTTCTTC. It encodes CASSRDTYAYNEQFF.

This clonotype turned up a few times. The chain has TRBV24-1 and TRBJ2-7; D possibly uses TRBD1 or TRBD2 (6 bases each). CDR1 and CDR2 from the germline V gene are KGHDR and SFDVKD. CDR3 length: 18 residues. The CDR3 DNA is TGTGCCGCCAGTGATTTGCGGGATAAGGATGAAGGACAGAACCTTCTAGGGGTC. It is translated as CAASDLRDKDEGQNLLGV.

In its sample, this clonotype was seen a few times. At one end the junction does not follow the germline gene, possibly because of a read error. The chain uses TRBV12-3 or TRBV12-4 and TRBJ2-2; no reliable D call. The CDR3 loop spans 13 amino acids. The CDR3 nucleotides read TGTGCCAGCAGCTTAGCTACTCCCGGGGAGCTGTTTTTT. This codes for CASSLATPGELFF.

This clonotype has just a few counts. The CDR3 nucleotides read TGTGCCAGCAGTGAAAGGAATTGGGGCGGGAGGACCTACGAGCAGTACTTC. Translating gives CASSERNWGGRTYEQYF. This chain joins TRBV6-1 and TRBJ2-7, with 8 bases fitting TRBD2. V gave up 2 bases and J gave up 2 bases; unmatched junction bases: 11. Germline assignment: CDR1 MNHNS and CDR2 SASEGT. The CDR3 length is 17 residues.

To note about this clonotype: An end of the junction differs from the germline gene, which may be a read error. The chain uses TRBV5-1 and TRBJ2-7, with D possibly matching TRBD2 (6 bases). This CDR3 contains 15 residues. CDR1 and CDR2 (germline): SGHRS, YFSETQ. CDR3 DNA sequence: TGCGCCAGCAGCTTCCCCGGGGGAAGCTCCTACGAGCAGCACTTC. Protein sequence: CASSFPGGSSYEQHF.

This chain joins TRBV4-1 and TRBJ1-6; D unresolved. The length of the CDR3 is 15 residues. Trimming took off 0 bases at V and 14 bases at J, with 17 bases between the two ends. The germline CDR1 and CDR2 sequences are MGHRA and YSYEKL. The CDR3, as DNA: TGCGCCAGCAGCCAAGATGAATTGGCTTTCGGGGCCCTCCACTTT. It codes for CASSQDELAFGALHF.

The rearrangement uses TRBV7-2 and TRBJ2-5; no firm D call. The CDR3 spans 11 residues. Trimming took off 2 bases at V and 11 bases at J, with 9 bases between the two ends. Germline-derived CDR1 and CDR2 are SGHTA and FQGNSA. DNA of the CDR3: TGTGCCAGCAGCTTACACCAGGAGCAGTACTTC. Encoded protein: CASSLHQEQYF.

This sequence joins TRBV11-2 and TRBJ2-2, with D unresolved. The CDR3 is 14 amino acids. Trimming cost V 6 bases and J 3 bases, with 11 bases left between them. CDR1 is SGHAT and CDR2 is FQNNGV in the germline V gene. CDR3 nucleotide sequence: TGTGCCAGCAGGACACAACGGCACACCGGGGAGCTGTTTTTT. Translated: CASRTQRHTGELFF.

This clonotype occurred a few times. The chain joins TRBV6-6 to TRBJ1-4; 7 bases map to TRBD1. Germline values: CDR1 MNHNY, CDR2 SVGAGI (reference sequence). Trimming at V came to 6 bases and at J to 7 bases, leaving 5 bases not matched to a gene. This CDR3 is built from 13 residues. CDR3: CASSQGGGEKLFF. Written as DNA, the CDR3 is TGTGCCAGCAGCCAGGGGGGGGGTGAAAAACTGTTTTTT.